One and the same sample provided the 3 T cell receptor beta chains below, sequenced in a study of blood T cell repertoires in COVID-19. Using immunoSEQ multiplex PCR, the repertoire was profiled, and TCRdb retains in-frame clones only, with some absent. The table lists over 250,000 clones, roughly 85% of them singletons. The sequencing sample was made of peripheral blood. Source of these receptors: a man aged 50-59 years with active or convalescent COVID-19.

This rearrangement joins TRBV4-1 to TRBJ2-7, with D perhaps TRBD2 (5 bases). From germline, CDR1 is MGHRA and CDR2 YSYEKL. Trimming cost V 0 bases and J 6 bases, with 18 bases left between them. The CDR3 covers 16 residues. Here the CDR3 reads CASSQDLLARVGEQYF. The CDR3 DNA reads TGCGCCAGCAGCCAAGATCTTTTAGCGAGAGTCGGCGAGCAGTACTTC.

Details on this clone: Other nucleotide sequences from this sample produce the same CDR3. This chain links TRBV9 with TRBJ2-3; D might be TRBD1 (5 bases). Germline V gene sequence: CDR1 SGDLS, CDR2 YYNGEE. This CDR3 is 15 amino acids long. The V gene lost 0 bases and the J gene lost 1 base, with 9 bases spanning the gap. Here the CDR3 reads CASSVGGAGTDTQYF. The DNA for the CDR3 is TGTGCCAGCAGCGTAGGGGGCGCGGGCACAGATACGCAGTATTTT.

The chain links TRBV6-5 to TRBJ2-7; 10 bases align to TRBD1. The germline gives CDR1 MNHEY, CDR2 SVGAGI. This CDR3 spans 15 amino acids. V was pared by 4 bases and J by 0 bases, with 3 bases of the junction left unmatched. The CDR3 loop reads CASSSDRGRSYEQYF. CDR3 bases: TGTGCCAGCAGTTCTGACAGGGGGCGCTCCTACGAGCAGTACTTC.